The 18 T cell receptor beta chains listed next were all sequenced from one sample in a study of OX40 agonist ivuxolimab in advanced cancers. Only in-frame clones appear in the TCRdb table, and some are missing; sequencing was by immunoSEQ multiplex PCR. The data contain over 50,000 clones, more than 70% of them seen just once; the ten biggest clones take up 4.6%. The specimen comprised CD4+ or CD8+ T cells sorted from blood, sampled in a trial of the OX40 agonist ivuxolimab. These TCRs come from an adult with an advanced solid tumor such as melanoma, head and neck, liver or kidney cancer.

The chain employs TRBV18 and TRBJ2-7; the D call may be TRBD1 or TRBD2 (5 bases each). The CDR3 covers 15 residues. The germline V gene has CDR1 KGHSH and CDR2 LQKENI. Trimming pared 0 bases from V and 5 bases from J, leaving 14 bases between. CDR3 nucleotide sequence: TGTGCCAGCTCACCACCGGGGGTGGGCCCCAACGAGCAGTACTTC. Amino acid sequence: CASSPPGVGPNEQYF.

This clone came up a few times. As DNA, the CDR3 is TGTGCTAGTGGTTCCCCGGGCAGGGCGAAGGAAAGCGGATCTTACAATGAGCAGTTCTTC. This sequence encodes CASGSPGRAKESGSYNEQFF. This sequence joins TRBV12-5 and TRBJ2-1; D may be TRBD1 or TRBD2 (5 bases each). Trimming cost V 4 bases and J 4 bases, with 29 bases left between them. The germline CDR1 and CDR2 sequences are LGHNT and FRNRAP. The CDR3 covers 20 residues. Filled out from reference TRBV12-5 and TRBJ2-1, the complete variable domain reads DARVTQTPRHKVTEMGQEVTMRCQPILGHNTVFWYRQTMMQGLELLAYFRNRAPLDDSGMPKDRFSAEMPDATLATLKIQPSEPRDSAVYFCASGSPGRAKESGSYNEQFFGPGTRLTVL.

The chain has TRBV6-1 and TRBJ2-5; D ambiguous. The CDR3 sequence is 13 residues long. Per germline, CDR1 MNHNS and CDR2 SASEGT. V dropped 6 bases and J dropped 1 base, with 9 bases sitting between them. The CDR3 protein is CASSPTLQETQYF. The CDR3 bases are TGTGCCAGCAGCCCCACCCTCCAAGAGACCCAGTACTTC.

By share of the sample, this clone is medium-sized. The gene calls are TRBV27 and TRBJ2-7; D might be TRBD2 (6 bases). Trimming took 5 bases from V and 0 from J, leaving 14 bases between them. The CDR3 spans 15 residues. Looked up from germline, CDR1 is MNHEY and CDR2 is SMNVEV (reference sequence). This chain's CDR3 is CASSTIGRPSYEQYF. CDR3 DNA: TGTGCCAGCAGTACGATCGGGAGACCCTCCTACGAGCAGTACTTC.

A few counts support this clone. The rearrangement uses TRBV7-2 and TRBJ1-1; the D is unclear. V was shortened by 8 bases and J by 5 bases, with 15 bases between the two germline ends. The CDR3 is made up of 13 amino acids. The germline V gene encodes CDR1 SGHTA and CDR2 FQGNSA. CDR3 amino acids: CASERRVGTEAFF. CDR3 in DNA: TGTGCCAGCGAGAGGCGGGTTGGGACTGAAGCTTTCTTT.

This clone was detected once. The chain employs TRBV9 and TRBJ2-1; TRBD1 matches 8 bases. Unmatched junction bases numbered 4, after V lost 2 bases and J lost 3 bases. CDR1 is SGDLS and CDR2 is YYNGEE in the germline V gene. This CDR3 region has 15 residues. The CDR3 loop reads CASSVVTGDYNEQFF. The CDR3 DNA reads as TGTGCCAGCAGCGTGGTGACAGGGGACTACAATGAGCAGTTCTTC.

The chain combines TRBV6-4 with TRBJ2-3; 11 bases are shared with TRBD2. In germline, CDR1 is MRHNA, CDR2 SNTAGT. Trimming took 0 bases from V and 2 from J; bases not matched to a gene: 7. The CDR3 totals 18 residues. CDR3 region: CASSDSRASGRPTDTQYF. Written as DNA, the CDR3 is TGTGCCAGCAGTGACTCGAGGGCTAGCGGGAGGCCCACAGATACGCAGTATTTT.

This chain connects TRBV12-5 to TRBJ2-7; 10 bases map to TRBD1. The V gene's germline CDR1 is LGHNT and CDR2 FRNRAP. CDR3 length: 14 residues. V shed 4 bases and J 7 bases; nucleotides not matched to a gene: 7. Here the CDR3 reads CASGWGTGAGEQYF. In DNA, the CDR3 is TGTGCTAGTGGTTGGGGGACAGGGGCTGGAGAGCAGTACTTC.

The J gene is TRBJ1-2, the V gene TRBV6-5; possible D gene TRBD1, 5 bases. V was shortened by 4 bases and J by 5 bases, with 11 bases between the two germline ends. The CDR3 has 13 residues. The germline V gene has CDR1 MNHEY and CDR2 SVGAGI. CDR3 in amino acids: CASSFDSAYGYTF. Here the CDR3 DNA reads TGTGCCAGCAGTTTCGACAGCGCTTATGGCTACACCTTC.

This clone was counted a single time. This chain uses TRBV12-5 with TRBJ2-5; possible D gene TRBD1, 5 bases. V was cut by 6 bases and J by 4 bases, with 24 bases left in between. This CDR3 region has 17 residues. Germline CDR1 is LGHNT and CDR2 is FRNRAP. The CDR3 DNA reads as TGTGCTAGTGGCCCCGAAGGAGTGGGGCGGCAAGGAGAGACCCAGTACTTC. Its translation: CASGPEGVGRQGETQYF. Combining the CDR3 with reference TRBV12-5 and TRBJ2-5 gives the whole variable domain DARVTQTPRHKVTEMGQEVTMRCQPILGHNTVFWYRQTMMQGLELLAYFRNRAPLDDSGMPKDRFSAEMPDATLATLKIQPSEPRDSAVYFCASGPEGVGRQGETQYFGPGTRLLVL.

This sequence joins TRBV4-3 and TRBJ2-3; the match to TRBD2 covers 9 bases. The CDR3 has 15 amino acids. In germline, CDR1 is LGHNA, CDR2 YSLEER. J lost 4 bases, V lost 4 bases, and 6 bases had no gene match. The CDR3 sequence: CASSRNSGSSDTQYF. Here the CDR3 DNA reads TGCGCCAGCAGCCGAAATAGCGGGAGCTCAGATACGCAGTATTTT.

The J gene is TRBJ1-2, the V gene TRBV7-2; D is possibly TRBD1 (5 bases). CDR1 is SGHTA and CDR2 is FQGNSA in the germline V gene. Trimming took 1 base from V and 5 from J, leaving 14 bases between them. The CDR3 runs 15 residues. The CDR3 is CASSLDPGGVYGYTF. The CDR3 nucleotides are TGTGCCAGCAGCTTAGACCCCGGGGGGGTTTATGGCTACACCTTC.

CDR3 DNA: TGTGCCATCAGTGATTCCCTAACGGCCGGGGCCAACGTCCTGACTTTC. It codes for CAISDSLTAGANVLTF. V usage is TRBV10-3 and J usage is TRBJ2-6; D not certain. Trimming shortened V by 3 bases and J by 4 bases, and 13 bases separated the two germline ends. CDR1 and CDR2 (germline): ENHRY, SYGVKD. This CDR3 comprises 16 residues.

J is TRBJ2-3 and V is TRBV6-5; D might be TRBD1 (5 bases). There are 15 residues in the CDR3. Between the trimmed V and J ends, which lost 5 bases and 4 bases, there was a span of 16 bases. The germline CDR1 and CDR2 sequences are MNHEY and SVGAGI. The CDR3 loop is CASSGHQVTADTQYF. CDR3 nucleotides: TGTGCCAGCAGTGGACATCAGGTGACGGCAGATACGCAGTATTTT.

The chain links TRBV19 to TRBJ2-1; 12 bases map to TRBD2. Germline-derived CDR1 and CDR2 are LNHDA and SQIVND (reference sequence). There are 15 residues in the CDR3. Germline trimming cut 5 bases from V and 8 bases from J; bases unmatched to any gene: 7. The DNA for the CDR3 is TGTGCCAGTAGTGCTGGACTAGCGGGAATGCATGAGCAGTTCTTC. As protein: CASSAGLAGMHEQFF. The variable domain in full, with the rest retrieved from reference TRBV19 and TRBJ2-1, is DGGITQSPKYLFRKEGQNVTLSCEQNLNHDAMYWYRQDPGQGLRLIYYSQIVNDFQKGDIAEGYSVSREKKESFPLTVTSAQKNPTAFYLCASSAGLAGMHEQFFGPGTRLTVL.

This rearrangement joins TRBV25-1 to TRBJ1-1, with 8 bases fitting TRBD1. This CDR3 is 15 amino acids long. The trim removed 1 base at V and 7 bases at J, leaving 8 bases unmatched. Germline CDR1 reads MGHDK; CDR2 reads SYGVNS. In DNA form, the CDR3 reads TGTGCCAGCAGTGAATCTCAGGGGGCTTATGGTGAAGCTTTCTTT. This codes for CASSESQGAYGEAFF. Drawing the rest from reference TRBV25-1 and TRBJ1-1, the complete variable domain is EADIYQTPRYLVIGTGKKITLECSQTMGHDKMYWYQQDPGMELHLIHYSYGVNSTEKGDLSSESTVSRIRTEHFPLTLESARPSHTSQYLCASSESQGAYGEAFFGQGTRLTVV.

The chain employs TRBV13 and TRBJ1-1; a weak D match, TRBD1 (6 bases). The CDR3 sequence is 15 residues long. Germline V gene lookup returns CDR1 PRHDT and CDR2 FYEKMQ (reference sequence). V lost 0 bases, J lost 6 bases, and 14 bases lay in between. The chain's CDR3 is CASSLGIQGSPEAFF. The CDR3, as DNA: TGTGCCAGCAGCTTAGGGATTCAGGGGTCTCCTGAAGCTTTCTTT.

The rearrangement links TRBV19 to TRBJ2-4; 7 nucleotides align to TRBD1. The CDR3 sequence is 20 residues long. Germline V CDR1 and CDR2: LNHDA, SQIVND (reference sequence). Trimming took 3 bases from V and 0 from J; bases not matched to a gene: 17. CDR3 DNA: TGTGCCAGTAGTATTATATTGGACAGGATCGATGCCTTAGCCAAAAACATTCAGTACTTC. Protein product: CASSIILDRIDALAKNIQYF.